This T cell receptor (beta chain) stems from a study of blood T cell repertoires in COVID-19. On the study more broadly: Material from acute and convalescent COVID-19 was sourced from the United States, Italy and Spain. Sources were T cells, B-cell-depleted T cells, or PBMCs; the material itself was cDNA or gDNA.

This clone was counted only a few times. Per the original data handling: Quantification of nucleated cells was approximated via reference gene primer amplification. The repertoire was sequenced with immunoSEQ multiplex PCR; TCRdb's copy has only in-frame clones and lacks some. The V and J calls and clone size come from that table; D and trimming were worked out from the DNA. This table holds under 150,000 clones, around 89% found once. The sample consisted of peripheral blood. This receptor was identified in a human donor in a cohort sampled during active COVID-19.

CDR3 nucleotides: TGTGCCAGCAGTGAAGTGTTTTGGAGGGATAACACTGAAGCTTTCTTT. This sequence encodes CASSEVFWRDNTEAFF. V and J are TRBV6-1 and TRBJ1-1; D remains unclear. Looked up from germline, CDR1 is MNHNS and CDR2 is SASEGT. The V end lost 1 base, the J end lost 2 bases, and 14 bases lay between the germline ends. CDR3 length equals 16 residues.